This is a list of T cell receptor beta chains from one sample in a study of T cell repertoires in cytomegalovirus infection. TCRdb used MiXCR to reprocess the reads, holding one entry per CDR3 protein. Of about 250,000 distinct CDR3 sequences in the sample, 6% to 8% were seen once. The sample taken for sequencing was PBMCs. All receptors come from a human donor in good health (CMV status not recorded). Some clones in this sample may be carry-over from other donors' samples. CDR3s include the opening cysteine and the closing phenylalanine or tryptophan. D genes are given only for firm matches. Not every row has a clone size; where given, it reads once, few, many or a size class.

j_gene,d_gene,v_gene,abundance,len,CDR3aa,CDR3nt
TRBJ1-1,-,TRBV7-9,many,14,CASSRFQGSTEAFF,TGTGCCAGCAGCCGATTCCAAGGGAGCACTGAAGCTTTCTTT
TRBJ1-1,TRBD1,TRBV20-1,many,18,CSATDRGASGLMNTEAFF,TGCAGTGCCACGGACAGGGGCGCATCCGGACTGATGAACACTGAAGCTTTCTTT
TRBJ2-3,-,TRBV7-9,many,12,CASSLISDTQYF,TGTGCCAGCTCCCTCATTAGCGACACGCAGTATTTT
TRBJ2-1,-,TRBV7-3,many,14,CASSLIVGDNEQFF,TGTGCCAGCAGCTTAATTGTGGGGGACAATGAGCAGTTCTTC
TRBJ1-4,TRBD1,TRBV20-1,many,14,CSATQGQDDEKLFF,TGCAGTGCTACCCAGGGACAGGACGATGAAAAACTGTTTTTT
TRBJ2-2,TRBD2,TRBV7-2,many,15,CASSSLGGYTGELFF,TGTGCCAGCAGTTCGTTGGGGGGGTACACCGGGGAGCTGTTTTTT
TRBJ2-3,TRBD2,TRBV6-5,many,16,CASSYSLAGGPDTQYF,TGTGCCAGCAGTTACTCGTTAGCGGGGGGACCAGATACGCAGTATTTT
TRBJ1-2,-,TRBV7-8,many,15,CASSREGELNYGYTF,TGTGCCAGCAGTCGAGAAGGGGAATTGAACTATGGCTACACCTTC
TRBJ1-3,-,TRBV15,many,15,CATSRDRFSGNTIYF,TGTGCCACCAGCAGAGATCGGTTTTCTGGAAACACCATATATTTT
TRBJ2-3,-,TRBV20-1,many,16,CSARGAGLGVTDTQYF,TGCAGTGCTAGAGGGGCAGGGTTGGGGGTCACAGATACGCAGTATTTT
TRBJ1-1,-,TRBV7-2,many,18,CASSREVVGGGSSTEAFF,TGTGCCAGCAGCCGCGAAGTCGTGGGGGGTGGATCTAGCACTGAAGCTTTCTTT
TRBJ1-6,-,TRBV14,many,14,CASSQVANNSPLHF,TGTGCCAGCAGCCAAGTTGCCAATAATTCACCCCTCCACTTT
TRBJ2-7,TRBD1,TRBV6-2/TRBV6-3,many,15,CASSYTGTGLGEQYF,TGTGCCAGCAGTTATACTGGGACAGGGCTGGGCGAGCAGTACTTC
TRBJ2-5,-,TRBV10-3,many,13,CAIRQQEGETQYF,TGTGCCATCAGACAACAGGAAGGAGAGACCCAGTACTTC
TRBJ1-2,-,TRBV5-5,many,16,CASSFGQSLTIYGYTF,TGTGCCAGCAGCTTTGGACAGTCGCTGACGATCTATGGCTACACCTTC
TRBJ1-1,-,TRBV29-1,few,14,CSGRPGRVNTEAFF,TGCAGCGGTCGCCCCGGACGCGTGAACACTGAAGCTTTCTTT
TRBJ1-1,-,TRBV28,-,13,CASSLGLQLEAFF,TGTGCCAGCAGTTTAGGTTTACAGCTTGAAGCTTTCTTT
TRBJ2-4,TRBD1,TRBV10-3,many,18,CAISTGQGASLAKNIQYF,TGTGCCATCAGTACCGGACAGGGGGCGTCTCTAGCCAAAAACATTCAGTACTTC
TRBJ1-4,-,TRBV7-2,many,15,CASSLPRGVNEKLFF,TGTGCCAGCAGCTTACCAAGGGGTGTTAATGAAAAACTGTTTTTT
TRBJ1-2,-,TRBV29-1,many,12,CSVGLDTLTYTF,TGCAGCGTTGGTCTGGACACGCTAACCTACACCTTC
TRBJ2-5,-,TRBV5-1,many,15,CASSQLPRGPETQYF,TGCGCCAGCAGCCAACTGCCAAGGGGTCCCGAGACCCAGTACTTC
TRBJ2-7,-,TRBV30,many,13,CACSGGRGYEQYF,TGTGCCTGCTCGGGGGGCCGAGGCTACGAGCAGTACTTC
TRBJ1-2,-,TRBV20-1,many,13,CSARLRDAYGYTF,TGCAGTGCTAGACTCAGGGACGCCTATGGCTACACCTTC
TRBJ1-5,TRBD1,TRBV18,few,18,CASSPMASGTGISEPQHF,TGTGCCAGCTCACCAATGGCCTCCGGGACAGGCATCAGCGAACCCCAGCATTTT
TRBJ2-2,-,TRBV20-1,few,14,CSARDLGGTGELFF,TGCAGTGCTAGAGATTTAGGGGGCACCGGGGAGCTGTTTTTT
TRBJ1-1,-,TRBV7-8,many,15,CASSLTGIMNTEAFF,TGTGCCAGCAGCTTAACAGGGATCATGAACACTGAAGCTTTCTTT
TRBJ2-3,-,TRBV12-3/TRBV12-4,-,15,CASSAVGASTDTQYF,TGTGCCAGCAGTGCCGTGGGGGCCTCCACAGATACGCAGTATTTT
TRBJ2-7,-,TRBV29-1,-,13,CSHIPLDSYEQYF,TGCAGCCATATCCCCTTAGACAGCTACGAGCAGTACTTC
TRBJ2-2,TRBD1,TRBV7-8,many,16,CASSPQTGPNTGELFF,TGTGCCAGCAGCCCGCAGACAGGGCCGAACACCGGGGAGCTGTTTTTT
TRBJ2-1,TRBD1,TRBV6-2/TRBV6-3,many,14,CASSWGTGGGEQFF,TGTGCCAGCAGTTGGGGGACAGGGGGCGGTGAGCAGTTCTTC
TRBJ1-2,-,TRBV30,many,13,CAWSVNANYGYTF,TGTGCCTGGAGCGTTAACGCTAACTATGGCTACACCTTC
TRBJ2-1,-,TRBV5-1,-,17,CASSLVPTGRGLNEQFF,TGCGCCAGCAGCTTAGTACCAACAGGGAGGGGGCTCAATGAGCAGTTCTTC
TRBJ2-4,TRBD2,TRBV29-1,few,17,CSVGQSSGGGQVAIQYF,TGCAGCGTGGGCCAGTCTAGCGGGGGGGGGCAGGTGGCCATTCAGTACTTC
TRBJ2-3,TRBD2,TRBV20-1,few,13,CSAPRGGTDTQYF,TGCAGTGCTCCCCGGGGAGGGACAGATACGCAGTATTTT
TRBJ2-7,TRBD2,TRBV4-1,many,16,CASSHPERGGLYEQYF,TGCGCCAGCAGCCACCCAGAGCGGGGAGGGCTCTACGAGCAGTACTTC
TRBJ2-7,-,TRBV12-3/TRBV12-4,many,14,CASSHNPGDYEQYF,TGTGCCAGCAGTCACAATCCGGGAGACTACGAGCAGTACTTC
TRBJ2-7,-,TRBV20-1,many,12,CSGSSGVGEQYF,TGCAGTGGTTCGTCAGGGGTAGGAGAGCAGTACTTC
TRBJ2-5,-,TRBV7-2,many,15,CASSNPYRGKETQYF,TGTGCCAGCAGCAATCCTTACCGAGGGAAGGAGACCCAGTACTTC
TRBJ2-1,-,TRBV6-2/TRBV6-3,many,15,CASSPRLGGNNEQFF,TGTGCCAGCAGCCCTCGACTAGGGGGAAACAATGAGCAGTTCTTC
TRBJ2-5,-,TRBV7-2,many,12,CASSSIGETQYF,TGTGCCAGCAGCTCGATCGGAGAGACCCAGTACTTC
TRBJ2-5,-,TRBV4-1,many,16,CASSQETPGTGETQYF,TGCGCCAGCAGCCAAGAAACACCGGGCACGGGCGAGACCCAGTACTTC
TRBJ2-7,TRBD2,TRBV12-5,many,17,CASGFSTRGLDSYEQYF,TGTGCTAGTGGTTTCTCAACTAGGGGACTAGATTCCTACGAGCAGTACTTC
TRBJ2-7,-,TRBV29-1,many,12,CSVELGAYEQYF,TGCAGCGTTGAGCTGGGGGCCTACGAGCAGTACTTC
TRBJ2-5,-,TRBV11-2,many,16,CASSRTRFRREETQYF,TGTGCCAGCAGCCGTACCAGGTTCCGGCGGGAAGAGACCCAGTACTTC
TRBJ2-1,-,TRBV12-3/TRBV12-4,many,13,CASRRTTYNEQFF,TGTGCCAGCAGGAGGACTACCTACAATGAGCAGTTCTTC
TRBJ2-7,-,TRBV28,many,13,CASSLRVPGEQYF,TGTGCCAGCAGTTTAAGGGTCCCGGGCGAGCAGTACTTC
TRBJ1-5,-,TRBV7-8,many,17,CASSLFFGEYSNQPQHF,TGTGCCAGCAGCTTATTTTTTGGGGAATATAGCAATCAGCCCCAGCATTTT
TRBJ1-1,-,TRBV15,many,11,CATSRELEAFF,TGTGCCACCAGCAGAGAATTGGAAGCTTTCTTT
TRBJ2-4,-,TRBV28,many,17,CASSFGKTRDKENIQYF,TGTGCCAGCAGTTTTGGAAAAACCCGGGACAAAGAAAACATTCAGTACTTC
TRBJ2-2,-,TRBV4-2,many,15,CASSQEARAPGELFF,TGTGCCAGCAGCCAAGAAGCAAGGGCTCCCGGGGAGCTGTTTTTT
TRBJ2-3,TRBD2,TRBV12-5,many,13,CASAASGADTQYF,TGTGCTAGTGCGGCTAGCGGGGCAGATACGCAGTATTTT
TRBJ1-5,TRBD1,TRBV6-2/TRBV6-3,few,14,CASSLKQGSQPQHF,TGTGCCAGCAGCCTAAAACAGGGGAGTCAGCCCCAGCATTTT
TRBJ1-1,-,TRBV20-1,many,14,CSAREAVKDTEAFF,TGCAGTGCTAGAGAAGCAGTGAAGGACACTGAAGCTTTCTTT
TRBJ1-5,TRBD1,TRBV7-2,many,16,CASSLNEGQGEQPQHF,TGTGCCAGCAGCCTAAATGAGGGACAGGGAGAACAGCCCCAGCATTTT
TRBJ1-1,TRBD1,TRBV20-1,many,14,CSAARQGARTEAFF,TGCAGTGCGGCCCGACAGGGGGCGAGGACTGAAGCTTTCTTT